This T cell receptor (beta chain) was identified in a study of blood T cell repertoires in COVID-19. Turning to the study itself: The analysed material was cDNA or gDNA that came from T cells, B-cell-depleted T cells, or PBMCs.

The ends lost 2 bases at V and 5 bases at J; junction bases unmatched: 8. This CDR3 has 16 residues. In germline, CDR1 is SNHLY, CDR2 FYNNEI. Authors' data handling: Cell counts per sample came from amplifying reference gene primers. Only in-frame clones appear in the TCRdb table, and some are missing; sequencing was by immunoSEQ multiplex PCR. Clone size and the V and J calls come from that table; the DNA yielded D and trimming. Of 100,000 to 150,000 clones listed, over 60% are singletons. The TCR originated in a man between 35 and 55 years old with active or convalescent COVID-19. The J gene is TRBJ2-7, the V gene TRBV2, with 11 bases aligning to TRBD2. The sample taken for sequencing was peripheral blood. In DNA, the CDR3 is TGTGCCAGCAGTGAACTTTCGGGACTAGCGGAACACGAGCAGTACTTC. It specifies CASSELSGLAEHEQYF.